These T cell receptor beta chains were read from a single sample in a study of shared clonotypes between healthy human individuals. TCRdb's table, derived via immunoSEQ multiplex PCR, lists solely in-frame clones and lacks some. The sample holds around 2.5 million clones; roughly 93% are singletons and the top ten take about 0.39%. Sequences were obtained from naive CD4+ T cells from PBMCs. The receptors derive from a man between 18 and 35 years old in good health. Some clones in this sample may be carry-over from other donors' samples. Both conserved end residues are part of each CDR3. A D gene is named only where the DNA matches it firmly. The size field is filled for only some rows; it gives once, few, many or a size class.

NA	TRBV18	NA	TRBJ1-6	TGTGCCAGCTCACGGGACTATAATTCACCCCTCCACTTT	CASSRDYNSPLHF
NA	TRBV25-1	NA	TRBJ1-4	TGTGCCAGCAGGGGGAACAGGGTGAGAGGTGAAAAACTGTTTTTT	CASRGNRVRGEKLFF
NA	TRBV6-1	NA	TRBJ2-2	TGTGCCAGCAGTGAAGTAAAGCCCACCGGGGAGCTGTTTTTT	CASSEVKPTGELFF
NA	TRBV4-1	TRBD2	TRBJ2-5	TGCGCCAGCAGCCGAACTAGCGCAGAGACCCAGTACTTC	CASSRTSAETQYF
NA	TRBV7-2	TRBD1	TRBJ2-7	TGTGCCAGCAGCTCACAGGGGATCACCGAGCAGTACTTC	CASSSQGITEQYF
NA	TRBV28	TRBD2	TRBJ2-7	TGTGCCATCTCAAGAACTAGCGGGAGAGGGGAGCAGTACTTC	CAISRTSGRGEQYF
once	TRBV5-1	TRBD1	TRBJ2-5	TGCGCCAGCAGCCGGGACAGGGGGGAAGAGACCCAGTACTTC	CASSRDRGEETQYF
NA	TRBV11-2	NA	TRBJ2-7	TGTGCCAGCAGCTTATGGGGGACCACCTACGAGCAGTACTTC	CASSLWGTTYEQYF
once	TRBV19	TRBD1	TRBJ2-2	TGTGCCAGTCGGGACAGCCCGTGGACCGGGGAGCTGTTTTTT	CASRDSPWTGELFF
NA	TRBV28	NA	TRBJ2-7	TGTGCCAGTGGGGGAGCCTACGAGCAGTACTTC	CASGGAYEQYF
once	TRBV4-2	NA	TRBJ2-5	TGTGCCAGCAGCCAAGTCCGGGGTATAGCGGATAGGTCAGAGACCCAGTACTTC	CASSQVRGIADRSETQYF
NA	TRBV6-4	NA	TRBJ2-3	TGTGCCAGCAGTAACGACAGGACAGATACGCAGTATTTT	CASSNDRTDTQYF
NA	TRBV5-1	NA	TRBJ2-7	TGCGCCAGCAGCTTGGAGCAGGGGGGCGAGCAGTACTTC	CASSLEQGGEQYF
few	TRBV19	TRBD1	TRBJ1-5	TGTGCCAGTAGCGGACAGGGGGCGTTTCAGCCCCAGCATTTT	CASSGQGAFQPQHF
NA	TRBV28	TRBD2	TRBJ2-5	TGTGCCAGCAGTTCTCGACTAGCGGGCTCACAAGAGACCCAGTACTTC	CASSSRLAGSQETQYF
NA	TRBV28	NA	TRBJ1-2	TGTGCCAGTGGCTTGGCCTATGGCTACACCTTC	CASGLAYGYTF
NA	TRBV10-3	NA	TRBJ1-2	TGTGCCATCAGTGCGGTTTCGGGATTAGGATTAGTGAATGGCTACACCTTC	CAISAVSGLGLVNGYTF
NA	TRBV19	TRBD2	TRBJ2-2	TGTGCCAGTAGTGCACTAGCGGCAAACACCGGGGAGCTGTTTTTT	CASSALAANTGELFF
NA	TRBV2	NA	TRBJ2-7	TGTGCCAGCAGTGTAGTGGGCGTCGGCGAGCAGTACTTC	CASSVVGVGEQYF
NA	TRBV6-1	NA	TRBJ2-6	TGTGCCTCAGGGGGGTCTGGGGCCAACGTCCTGACTTTC	CASGGSGANVLTF
NA	TRBV5-1	NA	TRBJ2-3	TGCGCCAGCAGCGCCGGGACGCGGAGCACAGATACGCAGTATTTT	CASSAGTRSTDTQYF
once	TRBV14	NA	TRBJ2-6	TGTGCCAGCAGCCAACAATTCTCTGGGGCCAACGTCCTGACTTTC	CASSQQFSGANVLTF
NA	TRBV4-2	TRBD2	TRBJ2-1	TGTGCCAGCAGGAACGGATGGGAGGGCCCCAGTGAGCAGTTCTTC	CASRNGWEGPSEQFF
NA	TRBV5-6	TRBD2	TRBJ2-2	TGTGCCAGCAGCTGGAGGAGCGGGATGGGCACCGGGGAGCTGTTTTTT	CASSWRSGMGTGELFF
NA	TRBV7-2	NA	TRBJ2-7	TGTGCCAGCAGCCCAAGGCTAGTCCGGGGGGAGCAGTACTTC	CASSPRLVRGEQYF
NA	TRBV6-1	NA	TRBJ1-2	TGTGCCAGCAGTGAATTTGGATCCCACCTGACAAGCGATGGCTACACCTTC	CASSEFGSHLTSDGYTF
NA	TRBV5-1	NA	TRBJ1-1	TGCGCCAGCAGCTTGGTTGGGGGCGCGGAAACTGAAGCTTTCTTT	CASSLVGGAETEAFF
NA	TRBV7-8	NA	TRBJ2-3	TGTGCCAGCAGCTTAGTCTCCCATAGCACAGATACGCAGTATTTT	CASSLVSHSTDTQYF
NA	TRBV27	TRBD1	TRBJ1-2	TGTGCCAGCAGTTCTGCCGACAGGGTCCGCGGCTACACCTTC	CASSSADRVRGYTF
NA	TRBV7-9	TRBD1	TRBJ1-3	TGTGCCAGCAGTATACTTGGGACAGGAGGGCGTAACACCATATATTTT	CASSILGTGGRNTIYF